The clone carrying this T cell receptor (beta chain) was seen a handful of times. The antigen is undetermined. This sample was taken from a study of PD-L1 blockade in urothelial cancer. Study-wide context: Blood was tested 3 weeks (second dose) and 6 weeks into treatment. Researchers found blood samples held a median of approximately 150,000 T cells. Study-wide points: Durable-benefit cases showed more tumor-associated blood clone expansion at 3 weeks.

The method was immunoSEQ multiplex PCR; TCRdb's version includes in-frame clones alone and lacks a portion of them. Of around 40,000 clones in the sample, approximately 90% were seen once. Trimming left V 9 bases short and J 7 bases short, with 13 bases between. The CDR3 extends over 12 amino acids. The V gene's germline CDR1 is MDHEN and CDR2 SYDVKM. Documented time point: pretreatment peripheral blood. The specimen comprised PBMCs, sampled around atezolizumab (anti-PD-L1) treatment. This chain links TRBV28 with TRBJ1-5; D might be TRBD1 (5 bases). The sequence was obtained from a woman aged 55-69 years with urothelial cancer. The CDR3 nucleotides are TGTGCCAGTTGTGGGGCAGACCAGCCCCAGCATTTT. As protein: CASCGADQPQHF. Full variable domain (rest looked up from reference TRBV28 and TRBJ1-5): DVKVTQSSRYLVKRTGEKVFLECVQDMDHENMFWYRQDPGLGLRLIYFSYDVKMKEKGDIPEGYSVSREKKERFSLILESASTNQTSMYLCASCGADQPQHFGDGTRLSIL.